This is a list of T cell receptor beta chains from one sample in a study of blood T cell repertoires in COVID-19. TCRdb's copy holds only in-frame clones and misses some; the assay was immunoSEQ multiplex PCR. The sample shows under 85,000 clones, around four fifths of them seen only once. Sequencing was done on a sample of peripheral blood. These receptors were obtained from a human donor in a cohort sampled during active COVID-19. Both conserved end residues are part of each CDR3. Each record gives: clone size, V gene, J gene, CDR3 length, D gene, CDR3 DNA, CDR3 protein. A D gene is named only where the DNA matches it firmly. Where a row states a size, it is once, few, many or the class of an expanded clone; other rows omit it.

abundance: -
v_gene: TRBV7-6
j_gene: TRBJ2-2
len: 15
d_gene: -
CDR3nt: TGTGCCAGCAGCCCCGCGGGACGGGTCACCGGGGAGCTGTTTTTT
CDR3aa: CASSPAGRVTGELFF

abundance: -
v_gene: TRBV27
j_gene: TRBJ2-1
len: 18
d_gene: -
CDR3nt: TGTGCCAGCAGTTTGCTAGCTATTACATCTACGGTACGGAATGAGCAGTTCTTC
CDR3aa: CASSLLAITSTVRNEQFF

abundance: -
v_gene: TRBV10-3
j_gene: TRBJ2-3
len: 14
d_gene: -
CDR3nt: TGTGCCATCTGGGACTCGTCTAGCACAGATACGCAGTATTTT
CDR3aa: CAIWDSSSTDTQYF

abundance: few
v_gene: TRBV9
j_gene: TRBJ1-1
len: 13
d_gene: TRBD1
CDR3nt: TGTGCCAGCAGCGTTAAGACCGGGACAGCAGCTTTCTTT
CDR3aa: CASSVKTGTAAFF

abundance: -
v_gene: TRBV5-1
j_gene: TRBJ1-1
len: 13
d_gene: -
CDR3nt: TGCGCCAGCAGCCAAAACAGGCCTGATGAAGCTTTCTTT
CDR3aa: CASSQNRPDEAFF

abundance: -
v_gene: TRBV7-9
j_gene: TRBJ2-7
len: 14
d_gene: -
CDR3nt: TGTGCCAGCAGCTTCGGCGGAAGCTCCTACGAGCAGTACTTC
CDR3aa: CASSFGGSSYEQYF

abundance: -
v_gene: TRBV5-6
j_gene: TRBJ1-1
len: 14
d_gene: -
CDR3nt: TGTGCCAGCATCTGGTGGGCAGGGAACACTGAAGCTTTCTTT
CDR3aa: CASIWWAGNTEAFF

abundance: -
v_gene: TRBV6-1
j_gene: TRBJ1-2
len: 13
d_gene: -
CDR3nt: TGTGCCAGCAGTGAGAAGGGGAACTATGGCTACACCTTC
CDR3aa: CASSEKGNYGYTF

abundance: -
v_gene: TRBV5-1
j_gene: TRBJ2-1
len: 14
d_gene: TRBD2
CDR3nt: TGCGCCAGCAGCGGTCTAGCGGGGACCAATGAGCAGTTCTTC
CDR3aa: CASSGLAGTNEQFF

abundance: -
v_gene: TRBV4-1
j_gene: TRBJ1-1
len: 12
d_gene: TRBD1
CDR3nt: TGCGCCAGCCAACAGGGGGACACTGAAGCTTTCTTT
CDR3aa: CASQQGDTEAFF

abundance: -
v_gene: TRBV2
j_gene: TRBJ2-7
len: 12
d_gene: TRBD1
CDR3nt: TGTGCCAGCAGTGGACAGGGTTACGAGCAGTACTTC
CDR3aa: CASSGQGYEQYF

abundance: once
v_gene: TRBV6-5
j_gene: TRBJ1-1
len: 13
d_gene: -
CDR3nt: TGTGCCAACAAGGGGAGGAGCAACACTGAAGCTTTCTTT
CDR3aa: CANKGRSNTEAFF

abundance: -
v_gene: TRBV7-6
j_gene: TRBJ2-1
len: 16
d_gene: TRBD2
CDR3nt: TGTGCCAGCAGCTTAGCGTCTAGCGGGGGCTACAATGAGCAGTTCTTC
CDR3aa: CASSLASSGGYNEQFF

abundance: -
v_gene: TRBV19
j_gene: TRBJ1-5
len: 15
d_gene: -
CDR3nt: TGTGCCAGTAGTATTAGGAGTAGGAGCAATCAGCCCCAGCATTTT
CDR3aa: CASSIRSRSNQPQHF

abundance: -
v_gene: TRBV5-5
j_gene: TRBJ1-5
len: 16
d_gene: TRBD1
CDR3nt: TGTGCCAGCAGCCCGACAGGGATGAATCGCAATCAGCCCCAGCATTTT
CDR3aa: CASSPTGMNRNQPQHF

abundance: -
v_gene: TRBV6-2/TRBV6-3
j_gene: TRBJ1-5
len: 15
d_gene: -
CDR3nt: TGTGCCAGCAGTTACGGAGGGTTGGGCAATCAGCCCCAGCATTTT
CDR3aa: CASSYGGLGNQPQHF

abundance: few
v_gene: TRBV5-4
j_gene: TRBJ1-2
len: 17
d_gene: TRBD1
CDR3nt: TGTGCCAGCAGCTTGGGGCAGGGGGCCGGTCCCGGCTATGGCTACACCTTC
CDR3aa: CASSLGQGAGPGYGYTF

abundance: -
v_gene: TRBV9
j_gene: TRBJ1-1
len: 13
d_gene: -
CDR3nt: TGTGCCAGCAGCGTAGATCAGTACACTGAAGCTTTCTTT
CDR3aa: CASSVDQYTEAFF

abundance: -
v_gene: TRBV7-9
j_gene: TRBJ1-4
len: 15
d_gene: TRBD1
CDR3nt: TGTGCCAGCAGCCCGGGGACAGGGGGTAGTGAAAAACTGTTTTTT
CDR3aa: CASSPGTGGSEKLFF

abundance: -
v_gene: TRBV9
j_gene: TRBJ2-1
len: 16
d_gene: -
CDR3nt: TGTGCCAGCAGCGTAGCTACGGGAGAGACGTACAATGAGCAGTTCTTC
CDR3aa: CASSVATGETYNEQFF

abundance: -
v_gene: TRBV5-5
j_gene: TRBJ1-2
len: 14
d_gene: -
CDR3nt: TGTGCCAGCAGCTGGTCGGGGGGAGGCTATGGCTACACCTTC
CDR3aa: CASSWSGGGYGYTF

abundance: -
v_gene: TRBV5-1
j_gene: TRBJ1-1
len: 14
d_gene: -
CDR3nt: TGCGCCAGCAGTTTCACCACAGGGCTCGCGATCGCTTTCTTT
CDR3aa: CASSFTTGLAIAFF